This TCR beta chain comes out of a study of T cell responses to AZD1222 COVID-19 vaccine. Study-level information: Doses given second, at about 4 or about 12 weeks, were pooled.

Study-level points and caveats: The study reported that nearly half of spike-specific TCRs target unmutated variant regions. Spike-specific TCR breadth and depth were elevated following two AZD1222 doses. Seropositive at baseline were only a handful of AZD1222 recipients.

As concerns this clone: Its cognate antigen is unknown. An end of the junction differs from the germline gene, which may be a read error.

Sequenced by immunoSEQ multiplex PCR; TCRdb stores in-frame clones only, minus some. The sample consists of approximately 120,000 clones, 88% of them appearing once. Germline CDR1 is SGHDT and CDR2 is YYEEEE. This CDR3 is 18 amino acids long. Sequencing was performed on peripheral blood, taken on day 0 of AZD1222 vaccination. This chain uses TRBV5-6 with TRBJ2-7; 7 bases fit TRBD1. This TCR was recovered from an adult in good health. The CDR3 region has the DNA TGTGCCAGCAGCTTGGGAGTTTGGTCTACAGGGGCGCCTTACGGGCAGTACTTC. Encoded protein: CASSLGVWSTGAPYGQYF. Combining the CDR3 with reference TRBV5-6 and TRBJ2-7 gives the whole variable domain DAGVTQSPTHLIKTRGQQVTLRCSPKSGHDTVSWYQQALGQGPQFIFQYYEEEERQRGNFPDRFSGHQFPNYSSELNVNALLLGDSALYLCASSLGVWSTGAPYGQYFGPGTRLTVT.